The present entry profiles one T cell receptor beta chain with its context. The target antigen is unknown. Germline values: CDR1 MNHNY, CDR2 SVGAGI (reference sequence). The trim removed 6 bases at V and 4 bases at J, leaving 7 bases unmatched. The CDR3 totals 14 residues. These data come from a study of siplizumab effects on memory and regulatory T cells. Study-wide findings and caveats: About 75-97% of proliferating CD4+ or CD8+ clones had no assignable naive or memory phenotype.

Assay: immunoSEQ multiplex PCR; the TCRdb copy retains only in-frame clones and omits some. Of 90,000 to 120,000 clones listed, about 94% are singletons. V gene TRBV6-6 combines with J gene TRBJ2-3; TRBD2 aligns across 7 bases. The source material was Tregs sorted from blood. The receptor was derived from a human donor in good health. The CDR3 bases are TGTGCCAGCAGCTCGGCGGGAGTGTCAGATACGCAGTATTTT. It yields the protein CASSSAGVSDTQYF.